What follows is one T cell receptor (beta chain) and its context. Some clones are missing from TCRdb's copy, which holds only in-frame ones; the method was immunoSEQ multiplex PCR. The sample records some 260,000 clones, approximately 79% being singletons. The germline V gene has CDR1 MNHEY and CDR2 SVGAGI. The J segment lost 10 bases and the V segment lost 7 bases, leaving 7 bases of the junction unmatched. The CDR3 runs 14 residues. The entry originates in a study of blood T cell repertoires in COVID-19. For the study at large: From the United States, Italy and Spain came samples of acute and convalescent COVID-19.

Material: peripheral blood. V is TRBV6-5 and J is TRBJ1-6, with 10 bases that match TRBD1. The receptor was isolated from a woman between 35 and 50 years old with active or convalescent COVID-19. Here the CDR3 reads CASTGGTGESPLHF. The CDR3 bases are TGTGCCAGCACTGGTGGGACAGGGGAATCACCCCTCCACTTT.